Listed here are 29 T cell receptor beta chains from one sample, sequenced in a study of radiation and T cells in renal cell carcinoma. Measured with immunoSEQ multiplex PCR; TCRdb has only the in-frame clones, and not every one. This sample has about 74,000 clones, with about 89% found just once. Time point in this sample: blood 4 weeks post-SBRT, at nephrectomy. Specified treatment: 15 Gy SBRT to primary tumor, nephrectomy 4 weeks later. The material sequenced was blood, taken from a patient whose treatment included radiotherapy and nephrectomy. The receptor source for this set is a woman in her sixties or seventies with renal cell carcinoma.

The chain is built from TRBV6-6 and TRBJ1-1; TRBD1 is a possible D gene (6 bases). The CDR3 totals 13 residues. Germline V gives CDR1 MNHNY, CDR2 SVGAGI (reference sequence). Trimming took off 5 bases at V and 3 bases at J, with 10 bases between the two ends. The CDR3 loop is CASSGQRDTEAFF. In DNA, the CDR3 is TGTGCCAGCAGTGGACAGAGGGACACTGAAGCTTTCTTT.

The CDR3 region is CASSMLGGLTDTQYF. For the CDR3, the DNA is TGTGCCAGTAGTATGCTTGGCGGCCTCACAGATACGCAGTATTTT. This chain uses TRBV19 with TRBJ2-3; D is undetermined. Trimming removed 3 bases at V and 2 bases at J, with 12 bases between. The CDR3 covers 15 residues. Germline V gene lookup returns CDR1 LNHDA and CDR2 SQIVND (reference sequence).

The chain employs TRBV5-8 and TRBJ1-1; unclear D gene. The germline V gene has CDR1 SGHTS and CDR2 YDEGEE. CDR3 length equals 16 residues. Deletions cut 2 bases from V and 0 bases from J, with 14 bases between. The CDR3 nucleotides are TGTGCCAGCAGCTTCTACGGTCCTTTGATGAACACTGAAGCTTTCTTT. Translated, it gives CASSFYGPLMNTEAFF.

The rearrangement links TRBV21-1 to TRBJ1-6; the DNA was not used to check the table's D call, TRBD1. TRBV21-1 is a pseudogene. The CDR3 extends over 15 amino acids. CDR3 in DNA: TGTGCCAGCAGCTCGTTCGGGACACGTAATTCACCCCTCCACTTT. Protein: CASSSFGTRNSPLHF.

V and J are TRBV19 and TRBJ1-4; TRBD1 matches 10 bases. The J segment lost 7 bases and the V segment lost 5 bases, leaving 7 bases of the junction unmatched. There are 15 residues in the CDR3. Germline loops: CDR1 LNHDA, CDR2 SQIVND (reference sequence). CDR3 DNA sequence: TGTGCCAGTAGTCCTCCACGGACAGGGGGTGAAAAACTGTTTTTT. Translation gives CASSPPRTGGEKLFF.

This chain joins TRBV27 and TRBJ1-2; D is unclear. CDR3 size: 12 residues. Trimming took off 6 bases at V and 3 bases at J, with 8 bases between the two ends. Germline V gene data show CDR1 as MNHEY and CDR2 as SMNVEV (reference sequence). The CDR3 sequence: CASRTEHYGYTF. The CDR3 nucleotides read TGTGCCAGCAGGACGGAGCACTATGGCTACACCTTC.

CDR3 nucleotide sequence: TGTGCCAGCAGTGTTCGGCTCTCTGGAAACACCATATATTTT. Residues: CASSVRLSGNTIYF. The chain employs TRBV2 and TRBJ1-3; D is unclear. Germline values: CDR1 SNHLY, CDR2 FYNNEI. V was pared by 4 bases and J by 0 bases, with 7 bases between. This CDR3 spans 14 amino acids.

V usage is TRBV30 and J usage is TRBJ2-3; 9 bases map to TRBD2. Per the germline V gene, CDR1 is GTSNPN and CDR2 is SVGIG (reference sequence). CDR3 length: 15 residues. The V and J ends lost 5 bases and 5 bases, in that order; junction bases with no gene match: 11. The CDR3 here is CAWGLSSGVGDTQYF. As DNA, the CDR3 is TGTGCCTGGGGCCTCTCTAGCGGGGTGGGAGATACGCAGTATTTT.

CDR3 bases: TGCGCCAGCAGCCAAGATATAAGGACAGCTAACTATGGCTACACCTTC. Its protein product is CASSQDIRTANYGYTF. This sequence joins TRBV4-1 and TRBJ1-2; tentatively, D is TRBD1 (6 bases). V lost 0 bases and J 0 bases, leaving 11 bases between the germline ends. This CDR3 is 16 amino acids long. The germline V gene encodes CDR1 MGHRA and CDR2 YSYEKL.

This clone was observed a few times. The chain joins TRBV19 to TRBJ2-7; TRBD1 matches 7 bases. Germline CDR1 is LNHDA and CDR2 is SQIVND (reference sequence). CDR3 length: 18 residues. V gave up 5 bases and J gave up 0 bases; unmatched junction bases: 16. This CDR3 reads CASSPSSLDRLSSYEQYF. In DNA form, the CDR3 reads TGTGCCAGTAGTCCCAGCTCCCTGGACAGGCTTAGCTCCTACGAGCAGTACTTC.

V is TRBV30 and J is TRBJ1-3; no clear D. The CDR3 consists of 15 residues. The ends were cut back, 2 bases at V and 0 bases at J, with 11 bases in the middle. The germline CDR1 and CDR2 sequences are GTSNPN and SVGIG (reference sequence). The CDR3 loop is CAWSPRSFSGNTIYF. The DNA for the CDR3 is TGTGCCTGGAGTCCCAGGAGTTTCTCTGGAAACACCATATATTTT.

The chain has TRBV18 and TRBJ2-7, with TRBD1 identical over 8 bases. From germline, CDR1 is KGHSH and CDR2 LQKENI. This CDR3 has 14 residues. Germline trimming cut 1 base from V and 2 bases from J; bases unmatched to any gene: 1. The CDR3 DNA reads TGTGCCAGCTCACCACTGACAGGGGCCTACGAGCAGTACTTC. This gives the protein CASSPLTGAYEQYF.

This clone was counted only a few times. The chain joins TRBV29-1 to TRBJ1-4, with D possibly being TRBD1 (5 bases). Germline CDR1 reads SQVTM; CDR2 reads ANQGSEA. The CDR3 has 12 residues. The ends were cut back, 8 bases at V and 8 bases at J, with 15 bases in the middle. Here the CDR3 reads CSFIDGGEKLFF. CDR3 nucleotides: TGCAGCTTTATAGACGGGGGAGAAAAACTGTTTTTT.

This rearrangement joins TRBV15 to TRBJ1-6; D might be TRBD1 (6 bases). CDR3 size: 16 residues. Germline CDR1 reads LNHNV; CDR2 reads YYDKDF (reference sequence). V lost 2 bases, J lost 9 bases, and 17 bases lay in between. Here the CDR3 reads CATSRSGQSVGSPLHF. Written as DNA, the CDR3 is TGTGCCACCAGCAGATCGGGACAATCAGTAGGTTCACCCCTCCACTTT.

The chain links TRBV18 to TRBJ1-2, with D perhaps matching TRBD1 (5 bases). This CDR3 has 13 amino acids. CDR1 and CDR2 (germline): KGHSH, LQKENI. V was shortened by 0 bases and J by 4 bases, with 6 bases between the two germline ends. DNA for the CDR3: TGTGCCAGCTCACCACCAGGGGCCTATGGCTACACCTTC. This codes for CASSPPGAYGYTF.

This chain joins TRBV4-2 and TRBJ2-3; D possibly corresponds to TRBD2 (5 bases). Trimming shortened V by 1 base and J by 6 bases, and 11 bases separated the two germline ends. The CDR3 contains 14 residues. CDR1 LGHNA and CDR2 YNFKEQ come from the germline V gene. For the CDR3, the DNA is TGTGCCAGCAGCCAAGCCCCCCTAGCCGATACGCAGTATTTT. Translated: CASSQAPLADTQYF.

This chain joins TRBV28 and TRBJ1-6; no firm D call. Trimming pared 2 bases from V and 8 bases from J, leaving 10 bases between. Germline CDR1 is MDHEN and CDR2 is SYDVKM. The CDR3 is made up of 14 amino acids. As DNA, the CDR3 is TGTGCCAGCAGTTTAAGAGGGCTGTATTCACCCCTCCACTTT. It yields the protein CASSLRGLYSPLHF.

The V call is TRBV19, the J call TRBJ1-4; D unclear. Germline CDR1 reads LNHDA; CDR2 reads SQIVND (reference sequence). The CDR3 has 15 amino acids. The V and J ends lost 5 bases and 5 bases respectively, with 15 bases between them. For the CDR3, the DNA is TGTGCCAGTAGTCCCGACGGGGTCTTCAATGAAAAACTGTTTTTT. Its protein is CASSPDGVFNEKLFF.

The chain combines TRBV4-1 with TRBJ1-4; D is uncertain. V lost 3 bases to trimming and J lost 4 bases, with 12 bases between them. This CDR3 has 15 residues. CDR1 is MGHRA and CDR2 is YSYEKL in the germline V gene. This CDR3 is CASSHNRADNEKLFF. The CDR3 DNA reads TGCGCCAGCAGCCACAATAGGGCAGATAATGAAAAACTGTTTTTT.

The V gene is TRBV30, the J gene TRBJ2-2; 11 bases agree with TRBD2. Germline assignment: CDR1 GTSNPN and CDR2 SVGIG (reference sequence). The trim removed 3 bases at V and 6 bases at J, leaving 6 bases unmatched. There are 15 residues in the CDR3. CDR3 in amino acids: CAWRKVAGGPGELFF. The CDR3 nucleotides read TGTGCCTGGAGGAAGGTAGCGGGGGGGCCCGGGGAGCTGTTTTTT.

The CDR3, as DNA: TGTGCCAGCAGCTTGGACGGCTCTGGAAACACCATATATTTT. It specifies CASSLDGSGNTIYF. The J gene is TRBJ1-3, the V gene TRBV7-9; D not certain. Per germline, CDR1 SEHNR and CDR2 FQNEAQ (reference sequence). The V and J ends lost 3 bases and 0 bases respectively, with 6 bases between them. The length of the CDR3 is 14 residues.

This rearrangement joins TRBV9 to TRBJ1-3; D call uncertain. The V gene's germline CDR1 is SGDLS and CDR2 YYNGEE. The CDR3 is 13 residues long. Trimming shortened V by 3 bases and J by 4 bases, and 8 bases separated the two germline ends. The CDR3 DNA follows: TGTGCCAGCAGCGCTAGATACGGAAACACCATATATTTT. Translated, it gives CASSARYGNTIYF.

This chain uses TRBV30 with TRBJ2-2; the D is unclear. The CDR3 is 14 residues long. Germline assignment: CDR1 GTSNPN and CDR2 SVGIG (reference sequence). The germline V and J ends were trimmed by 0 bases and 6 bases, with 11 bases remaining between them. The CDR3 sequence is CAWSVISGAGELFF. The DNA of the CDR3 is TGTGCCTGGAGTGTAATCAGTGGGGCCGGGGAGCTGTTTTTT.

The chain recombines TRBV4-3 with TRBJ1-1; tentative D call: TRBD1 (5 bases). CDR3 size: 17 residues. Trimming took 3 bases from V and 1 from J, leaving 18 bases between them. Germline assignment: CDR1 LGHNA and CDR2 YSLEER. The CDR3 loop reads CASSQRKGSGRNTEAFF. CDR3 coding DNA: TGCGCCAGCAGCCAGCGCAAGGGGTCGGGGAGGAACACTGAAGCTTTCTTT.

The rearrangement links TRBV28 to TRBJ2-2, with D perhaps TRBD2 (5 bases). Trimming took off 5 bases at V and 5 bases at J, with 6 bases between the two ends. The CDR3 sequence is 12 residues long. Germline CDR1 reads MDHEN; CDR2 reads SYDVKM. The CDR3 DNA reads TGTGCCAGCAGTCGCGGGACCGGGGAGCTGTTTTTT. This encodes CASSRGTGELFF. The full variable domain, completed using reference TRBV28 and TRBJ2-2, is DVKVTQSSRYLVKRTGEKVFLECVQDMDHENMFWYRQDPGLGLRLIYFSYDVKMKEKGDIPEGYSVSREKKERFSLILESASTNQTSMYLCASSRGTGELFFGEGSRLTVL.

This chain connects TRBV5-1 to TRBJ2-7; 7 nucleotides line up with TRBD2. The J segment lost 0 bases and the V segment lost 1 base, leaving 13 bases of the junction unmatched. The CDR3 covers 18 residues. The germline V gene has CDR1 SGHRS and CDR2 YFSETQ. The CDR3 protein is CASSLFSTSIMSSYEQYF. The DNA for the CDR3 is TGCGCCAGCAGCTTGTTTTCGACTAGCATAATGTCCTCCTACGAGCAGTACTTC.

The rearrangement links TRBV6-5 to TRBJ1-1, with no clear D. The CDR3 spans 14 residues. CDR1 MNHEY and CDR2 SVGAGI come from the germline V gene. Trimming cost V 7 bases and J 1 base, with 13 bases left between them. CDR3 nucleotide sequence: TGTGCCAGCATCACCCCTGGTAGGAACACTGAAGCTTTCTTT. Protein: CASITPGRNTEAFF.

Comment on this clone: At one end the junction does not follow the germline gene, possibly because of a read error. The chain combines TRBV5-4 with TRBJ1-1, with D unresolved. In germline, CDR1 is SGHNT, CDR2 YYREEE (reference sequence). This CDR3 has 13 amino acids. The DNA of the CDR3 is TGCGCCAGCAGCCCGAACAGGAACACTGAAGCTTTCTTT. Protein: CASSPNRNTEAFF.

This chain links TRBV5-1 with TRBJ2-7; D is possibly TRBD2 (6 bases). Germline lookup yields CDR1 SGHRS and CDR2 YFSETQ. Between the trimmed V and J ends, which lost 4 bases and 0 bases, there was a span of 17 bases. The CDR3 spans 16 residues. This CDR3 is CASSLGGLGSSYEQYF. CDR3 sequence (DNA): TGCGCCAGCAGCCTGGGGGGACTCGGGAGCTCCTACGAGCAGTACTTC.